The T cell receptor beta chain under discussion was sequenced for a study of cytomegalovirus exposure and HLA in healthy donors (dated by TCRdb to about 2017). Concerning the study at large: An earlier analysis of several hundred of the donors reported roughly 300 Gb of sequence data and 117 million unique TCR beta sequences obtained from around 180 million T cells. An early release covering 550 to 650 HLA-typed donors comprised about 300 gigabases of sequencing data and tens of millions of unique TCR sequences. Among the roughly 400 genotyped donors, more than 70% belonged to the genetic ancestry cluster associated with self-reported Caucasian donors. The study aimed to test whether cataloging public T cell receptors could reveal signatures of past pathogen exposure. The study used immunosequencing to profile the T cell repertoires of approximately 630 subjects and linked those repertoires to cytomegalovirus serostatus. Along with the roughly 700-subject first cohort, a separate validation cohort of over a hundred different subjects was used. To predict cytomegalovirus infection status, the study combined high-throughput TCR immunosequencing, statistical association of individual TCRs with disease status, and machine learning. To study patterns of TCR occurrence, a later analysis re-analyzed previously published TCR beta repertoires from 600 to 750 donors and added high-resolution HLA genotyping. The later analysis used no new phenotypic data to find candidate immune exposures, relying instead on TCR beta sequences and their occurrence across donors. An earlier analysis of around 580 of the donors used high-throughput TCR beta sequencing to judge whether each TCR beta V gene segment behaved as functional or pseudogenic. Alongside the repertoire data, information on donor age, sex, ethnicity and CMV serostatus was compiled. A later genetic analysis took genome-wide SNP genotypes for about 60% of the roughly 670 donors and used that subset as a discovery cohort. Every discovery cohort repertoire had been produced on one sequencing platform. Class I and class II HLA loci were covered by the typing at four-digit resolution. Typing coverage differed by locus: A, B, C, DRB1 and DQB1 were typed in about 629-640 donors, DQA1 in 522, DPA1 in 600 to 610, and DPB1 in just under 480. Four to six DR-DQ haplotypes were handled as single units for association and clustering, since linkage in the cohort was strong. Among around 400 genotyped donors of the cohort, an average of around 250,000 unique TCR beta nucleotide sequences was sequenced per donor, of which about 18% were non-productive. The full study reports these points: This cohort had only TCR beta chains sequenced, and the lack of alpha or paired-chain data limited which features could be detected. A further reported finding was that TCR beta sequences accurately predicted the HLA-A and HLA-B alleles for most subjects in the first cohort. In a later analysis, most CMV-associated TCR beta chains were found to appear HLA-restricted, with HLA associations seemingly driven largely by CMV exposure. For the cohort, immune exposure information was limited to CMV serostatus. It was suggested by the authors that the approach could potentially be generalized to other disease states and immunological phenotypes. Several of the top co-occurrence clusters appeared to be linked to parvovirus B19, influenza, CMV and Epstein-Barr virus, according to a later analysis. The classifier was reported to diagnose cytomegalovirus status with high specificity and sensitivity in both the original cohort and the validation cohort. A later analysis found that TCR association rates varied across HLA loci, with DRB1 alleles showing the most associated TCRs and HLA-C alleles the fewest. In a later genetic analysis, a missense DCLRE1C variant was associated with V-gene and J-gene trimming of TCR beta chains, and the association was replicated in an independent cohort. In a later analysis, HLA-associated TCR beta chains were found to be more clonally expanded and to have lower generation probabilities than equally common non-associated chains. Sequencing depth was assumed to be roughly uniform across donors in the presence/absence analyses, though that assumption may not hold. A few of the identified cytomegalovirus-associated TCR beta chains were confirmed in vitro to be specific for cytomegalovirus antigens. The 87-base-pair reads could not distinguish some IMGT-functional V segments, including TRBV6-2 and TRBV6-3, so those segments were excluded. Broadly in line with IMGT annotations, most TCR beta V segments showed up in productive rearrangements about 87% or about 30% of the time in an earlier analysis of several hundred of the donors. A later analysis associated about 18,000 TCR beta sequences with specific HLA alleles at a false discovery rate of 0.05. Across donors, most TCR sequences were observed very rarely, whereas some public TCRs were present in many individuals. Correlated functional status among segregating V segments might be attributable to linkage disequilibrium, but an unknown experimental factor could not be ruled out. According to a later genetic analysis, donors in an Asian-associated ancestry cluster had fewer N-insertions in productive TCRs than the roughly 660-donor mean. A cluster of highly shared sequence variants was judged likely to represent a technical artifact of the sequencing pipeline. A total of 150 to 200 TCR beta chains were listed by the study as associated with cytomegalovirus. Because counts were too low, some 17 rarely observed V segments, including chromosome 9 orphons, were left out of the earlier analysis of over 550 of the donors. When HLA alleles, especially DR and DQ, strongly co-occurred, attributing TCR associations to individual alleles was difficult. HLA typing was unavailable for some donors at each locus, so association tests used only the typed subset.

The library was prepared using the immunoSEQ multiplex PCR assay. The multiplex PCR relied on a mix of 60 forward primers for TCR Vbeta segments and 13 reverse primers for TCR Jbeta segments. The CDR3 region of rearranged TCR beta genes was amplified from genomic DNA by a multiplex PCR assay. The Illumina HiSeq System was used to sequence the amplified TCR beta libraries as 87-base-pair reads. On the study's bioinformatics: A later analysis counted tens of millions of unique TCR beta chains across the 550 to 700 repertoires, and 9.5 million to 11 million of these chains were shared by at least two donors. Raw reads were error-corrected and collapsed into unique sequences with a nearest-neighbor algorithm that merged closely related sequences to remove PCR and sequencing errors. To assign V, D and J gene segments, CDR3 sequences were aligned to IMGT reference sequences. For a sequence to be retained, a match of at least six nucleotides was required to both a V gene segment and a J gene segment. A rearrangement counted as productive if the CDR3 had no stop codons and remained in frame with V and J, and every other rearrangement counted as non-productive. CDR3 was defined according to IMGT convention as the region running from the second conserved V-encoded cysteine to the conserved J-encoded phenylalanine. The earlier analysis of more than 450 of the donors excluded sequences that lacked an unambiguous match to a single V gene segment. In an earlier analysis of 587 of the donors, V segments were called functional above 56.7% productive rearrangements and were called segregating when the between-donor standard deviation exceeded 5%. A statistical classification framework was built to diagnose cytomegalovirus status from the catalog of TCR beta chain sequences. In a later analysis, TCR nucleotide sequences were compared against IMGT/GENE-DB human TR gene sequences so that V and J genes could be assigned. In a later analysis, CDR3 sequences and most-parsimonious VDJ recombination scenarios were assigned using the TCRdist pipeline. In a later analysis, each TCR beta chain was defined by its CDR3 amino acid sequence together with its V-gene family, and reads lacking a unique V-gene family were excluded. As a way to deal with suspected cross-contamination and a sequencing artifact, a later analysis dropped 450 to 600 nucleotide sequences that were highly shared and had low generation probability. A later analysis calculated a clonal expansion index for each public chain from normalized within-repertoire ranks of inferred template counts. Generation probabilities in a later analysis came from a VDJ recombination model fitted to out-of-frame rearrangements, and those results were checked against IGoR. Hypergeometric tests were used in a later analysis to score TCR-TCR, TCR-HLA and TCR-CMV co-occurrence, with a repertoire-size bias correction applied to the TCR pairs. In a later analysis, false discovery rates were estimated by permuting HLA or CMV assignments 20 times. A later analysis grouped co-occurring TCRs with DBSCAN, adding TCRdist sequence similarity when clustering within HLA-allele-positive subsets. Repertoires with fewer than 30,000 or more than 120,000 public chains were left out of co-occurrence clustering, as were several repertoires with anomalous nucleotide sharing. The table comes from immuneACCESS by way of TCRdb, which keeps in-frame sequences with V and J called. Part of the clones is missing from these tables; in studies checked, under half for an unresolved V gene and the rest for unknown reasons. That table furnishes V, J and clone size, whereas the DNA furnished D and trimming. This sample's table has entries for approximately 110,000 clones. Approximately 3.8% of the sample is held by the ten biggest clonotypes.

Comments on this clone: Which antigen it targets is not known.

The cohort comprised hundreds of healthy bone marrow donors. All cohort members were sampled while nominally healthy, although unrecorded immune exposures were likely present. The donor was CMV seronegative and belonged to the group of more than 300 seronegative cohort members. A peripheral blood sample was collected from each donor, and TCR beta sequencing was performed on peripheral blood mononuclear cells. Genomic DNA was extracted from the blood cell samples with the Qiagen DNeasy Blood Extraction Kit. Via the germline V gene, CDR1 is MNHEY and CDR2 SVGAGI. The V end gives up 6 bases and the J end 5 bases, leaving 7 bases in the junction not matched to a gene. The CDR3, cysteine through phenylalanine, is 13 amino acids long. This entry keeps only the CDR3 DNA: 39 bases, framed from base 1.

The receptor chain draws on TRBV6-5 and TRBJ2-7; TRBD2 lines up with 7 middle nucleotides. The origin of this receptor is a man between 18 and 29 years old in good health and CMV-seronegative. Sequencing input: PBMCs. The CDR3 protein is CASRSGTKHEQYF. Here is the DNA: TGTGCCAGCAGGAGCGGGACGAAACACGAGCAGTACTTC.